The clone carrying this T cell receptor beta chain was found once. The same CDR3 is also encoded by other DNA sequences in this sample. The data belong to a study of blood T cell repertoires in COVID-19. The protocol was immunoSEQ multiplex PCR, while the TCRdb copy is restricted to in-frame clones and leaves out a portion. The sample has approximately 54,000 clones; 85% to 90% are singletons. Germline assignment: CDR1 GTSNPN and CDR2 SVGIG (reference sequence). The V and J ends lost 0 bases and 2 bases, in that order; junction bases with no gene match: 2. This CDR3 is built from 16 residues. V usage is TRBV30 and J usage is TRBJ2-1; 12 positions match TRBD2. The specimen was peripheral blood. This clonotype was obtained from a man older than 75 with active COVID-19. Here the CDR3 reads CAWSVGLAGTYNEQFF. DNA of the CDR3: TGTGCCTGGAGTGTAGGACTAGCGGGAACCTACAATGAGCAGTTCTTC.